By share, the clone carrying this T cell receptor beta chain counts as medium-sized (0.01 to 0.1%). The antigen is not known. The junction does not match germline at one end; this may be a read error. The sample originates from a study of OX40 agonist ivuxolimab in advanced cancers. Across the whole study: 30% to 40% of patients had received prior checkpoint inhibitor therapy. Study results and limitations: Among the lowest peripheral clonal expansion occurred in 0.1-3.0 mg/kg partial responders. At 0.1 to 3.0 mg/kg, clonal expansion of CD4+ and CD8+ blood T cells had occurred by week 6.

The table came from immunoSEQ multiplex PCR; TCRdb's copy has only in-frame clones and leaves some out. The table shows 43,000 or so clones, with approximately 91% occurring only once. Germline lookup yields CDR1 SSHAT and CDR2 FNYEAQ (reference sequence). CDR3 size: 14 residues. The sample was CD4+ or CD8+ T cells sorted from blood, taken in a trial of the OX40 agonist ivuxolimab. This receptor was identified in an adult with an advanced solid tumor such as melanoma, head and neck, liver or kidney cancer. The chain combines TRBV7-7 with TRBJ2-7; D not resolved. CDR3 in amino acids: CASSPPFRPYEQYF. Here the CDR3 DNA reads TGTGCTAGCAGCCCCCCGTTCAGGCCCTACGAGCAGTACTTC.